Presented here are 2 T cell receptor beta chains from one specimen sequenced in a study of OX40 agonist ivuxolimab in advanced cancers. TCRdb's table, derived via immunoSEQ multiplex PCR, lists solely in-frame clones and lacks some. The top ten hold approximately 10% of the sample, which has under 85,000 clones, approximately 95% seen once. The source was CD4+ or CD8+ T cells sorted from blood, collected in a trial of the OX40 agonist ivuxolimab. Receptors were obtained from an adult with an advanced solid tumor such as melanoma, head and neck, liver or kidney cancer.

The rearrangement joins TRBV9 to TRBJ1-1, with D hard to call. Germline V CDR1 and CDR2: SGDLS, YYNGEE. CDR3 length: 13 residues. Deletions cut 4 bases from V and 1 base from J, with 8 bases between. CDR3 nucleotide sequence: TGTGCCAGCAGCACCCCAGGGAACACTGAAGCTTTCTTT. Residues: CASSTPGNTEAFF.

This rearrangement joins TRBV19 to TRBJ2-1; D remains unclear. Trimming removed 4 bases from V and 0 bases from J, with 10 bases in between. The germline CDR1 and CDR2 sequences are LNHDA and SQIVND (reference sequence). CDR3 length: 15 amino acids. The CDR3 coding sequence is TGTGCCAGTAGTAGTGGCACGAGCTCCTACAATGAGCAGTTCTTC. Its translation is CASSSGTSSYNEQFF.